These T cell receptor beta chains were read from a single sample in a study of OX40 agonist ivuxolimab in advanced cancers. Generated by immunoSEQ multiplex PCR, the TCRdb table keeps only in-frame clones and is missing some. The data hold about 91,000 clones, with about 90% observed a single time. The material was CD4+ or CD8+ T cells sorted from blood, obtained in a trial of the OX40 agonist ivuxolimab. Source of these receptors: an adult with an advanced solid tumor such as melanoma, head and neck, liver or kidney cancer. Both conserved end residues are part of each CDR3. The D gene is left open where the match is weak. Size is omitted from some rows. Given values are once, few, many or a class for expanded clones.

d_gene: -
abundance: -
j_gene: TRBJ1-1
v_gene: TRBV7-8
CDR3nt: TGTGCCAGCAGCTTAGCGCACGGGGGCCTGGGTGAAGCTTTCTTT
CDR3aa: CASSLAHGGLGEAFF

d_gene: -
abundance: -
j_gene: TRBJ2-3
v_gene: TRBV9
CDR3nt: TGTGCCAGCAGCCCTGGGACGGGATCTAGCACAGATACGCAGTATTTT
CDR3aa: CASSPGTGSSTDTQYF

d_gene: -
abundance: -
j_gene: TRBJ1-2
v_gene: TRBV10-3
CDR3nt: TGTGCCATCAGTGAGTCCCCGACAGAATCCTATGGCTACACCTTC
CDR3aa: CAISESPTESYGYTF

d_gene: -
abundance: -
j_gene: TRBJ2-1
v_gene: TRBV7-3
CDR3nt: TGTGCCAGCAGCTTAACCCGGACGCCTTACAATGAGCAGTTCTTC
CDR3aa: CASSLTRTPYNEQFF

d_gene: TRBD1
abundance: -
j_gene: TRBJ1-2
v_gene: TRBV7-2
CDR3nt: TGTGCCAGCAGTTCAGTCCGGACAGGGAGTTATGGCTACACCTTC
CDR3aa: CASSSVRTGSYGYTF

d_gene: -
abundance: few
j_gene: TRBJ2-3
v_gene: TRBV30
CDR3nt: TGTGCCTGGAGTGTTAACCCGAGGGGCACAGATACGCAGTATTTT
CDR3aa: CAWSVNPRGTDTQYF

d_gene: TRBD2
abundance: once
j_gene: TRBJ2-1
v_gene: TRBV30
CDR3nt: TGTGCCTGGAGCCCCCTGCGGAGCGGGAGGGCCGGTGAGCAGTTCTTC
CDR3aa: CAWSPLRSGRAGEQFF

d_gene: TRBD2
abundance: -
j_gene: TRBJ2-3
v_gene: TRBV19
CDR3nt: TGTGCCAGTAGGCAACTAGCGGGAGTTGCAGATACGCAGTATTTT
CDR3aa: CASRQLAGVADTQYF

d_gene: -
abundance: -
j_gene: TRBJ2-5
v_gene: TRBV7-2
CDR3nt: TGTGCCAGCAGCTCTATTTTAGAGACCCAGTACTTC
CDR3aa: CASSSILETQYF

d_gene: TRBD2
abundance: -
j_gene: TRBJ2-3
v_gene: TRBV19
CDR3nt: TGTGCCAGTAGTAGCGGGAGGATCGCAGATACGCAGTATTTT
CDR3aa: CASSSGRIADTQYF

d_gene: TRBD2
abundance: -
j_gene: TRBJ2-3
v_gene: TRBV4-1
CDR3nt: TGCGCCAGCAGCCAGCTGTTGGTGGGAGGGCGTGATACGCAGTATTTT
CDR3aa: CASSQLLVGGRDTQYF

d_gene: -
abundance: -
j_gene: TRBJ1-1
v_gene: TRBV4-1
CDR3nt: TGCGCCAGCACCCCCCCCCAGGCGGACACTGAAGCTTTCTTT
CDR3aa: CASTPPQADTEAFF

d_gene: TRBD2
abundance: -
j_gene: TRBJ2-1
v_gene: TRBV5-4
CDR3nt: TGTGCCAGCAGCTTTCTAGCGGGGGCCCCAGGGGAGCAGTTCTTC
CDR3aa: CASSFLAGAPGEQFF

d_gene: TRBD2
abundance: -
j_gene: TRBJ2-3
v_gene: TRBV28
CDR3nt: TGTGCCAGCAGTTTAGATCGGACTAGCAACACAGATACGCAGTATTTT
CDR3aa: CASSLDRTSNTDTQYF

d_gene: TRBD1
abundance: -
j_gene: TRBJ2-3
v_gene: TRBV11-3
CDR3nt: TGTGCCAGCAGCCTCAGGGGGCTCGGCACAGATACGCAGTATTTT
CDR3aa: CASSLRGLGTDTQYF

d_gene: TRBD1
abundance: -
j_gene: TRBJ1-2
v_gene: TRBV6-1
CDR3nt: TGTGCCAGCAGTGAAACACAGGGGGCTTTTAACTATGGCTACACCTTC
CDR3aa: CASSETQGAFNYGYTF

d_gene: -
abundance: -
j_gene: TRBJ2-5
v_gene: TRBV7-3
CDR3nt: TGTGCCAGCAGCCGCGGACATCAAGAGACCCAGTACTTC
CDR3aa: CASSRGHQETQYF

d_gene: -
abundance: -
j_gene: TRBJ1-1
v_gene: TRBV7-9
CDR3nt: TGTGCCAGCAGCTTATCCCCGGACACTGAAGCTTTCTTT
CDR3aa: CASSLSPDTEAFF

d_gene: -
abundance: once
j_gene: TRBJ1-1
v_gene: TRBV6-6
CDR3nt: TGTGCCAGCAGCCCCCAAGGGGTTGCTGAAGCTTTCTTT
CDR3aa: CASSPQGVAEAFF

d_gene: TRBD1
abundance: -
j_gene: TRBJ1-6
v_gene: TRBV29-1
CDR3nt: TGCAGCGTCCGCCCTGACCGGGACAGCAATTCACCCCTCCACTTT
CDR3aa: CSVRPDRDSNSPLHF

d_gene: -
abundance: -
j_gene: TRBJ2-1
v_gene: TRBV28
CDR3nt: TGTGCCAGCCTCAAGGGGGTAAGCTCCTACAATGAGCAGTTCTTC
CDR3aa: CASLKGVSSYNEQFF

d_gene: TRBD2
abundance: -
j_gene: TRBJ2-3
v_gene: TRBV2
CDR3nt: TGTGCCAGCACCCGCGGGGGGAGCACAGATACGCAGTATTTT
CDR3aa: CASTRGGSTDTQYF

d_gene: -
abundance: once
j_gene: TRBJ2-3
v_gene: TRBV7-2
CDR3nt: TGTGCCAGCAGCTTATTTTCCGGGACATCTTCCCTAAGCACAGATACGCAGTATTTT
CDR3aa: CASSLFSGTSSLSTDTQYF

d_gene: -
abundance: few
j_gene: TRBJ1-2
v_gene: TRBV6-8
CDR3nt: TGTGCCAGCAGTTACAGTCGGAACAAAACAAAATATGGCTACACCTTC
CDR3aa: CASSYSRNKTKYGYTF

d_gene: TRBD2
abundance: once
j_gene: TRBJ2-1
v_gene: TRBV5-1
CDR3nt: TGCGCCAGCAGCCCTACCCCGGCGGGAGGGATTAATGAGCAGTTCTTC
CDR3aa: CASSPTPAGGINEQFF

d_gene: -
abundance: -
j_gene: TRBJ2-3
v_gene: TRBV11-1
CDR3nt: TGTGCCAGCAGGGGAGAGGATACGCAGTATTTT
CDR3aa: CASRGEDTQYF

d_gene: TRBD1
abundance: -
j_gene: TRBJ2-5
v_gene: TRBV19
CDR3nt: TGTGCCAGTAGTAGACAGGGGCAGGAGACCCAGTACTTC
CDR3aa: CASSRQGQETQYF

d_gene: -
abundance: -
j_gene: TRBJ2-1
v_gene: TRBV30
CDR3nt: TGTGCCTGGAGTGTACCGGGAGAGGGGCAGTTCTTC
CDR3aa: CAWSVPGEGQFF

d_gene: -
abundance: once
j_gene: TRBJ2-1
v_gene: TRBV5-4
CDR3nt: TGTGCCAGCAGCTTTCCGGATAGCTCCTACAATGAGCAGTTCTTC
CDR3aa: CASSFPDSSYNEQFF

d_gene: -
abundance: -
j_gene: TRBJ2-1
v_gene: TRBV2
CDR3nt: TGTGCCAGCAGTTCGCGGGAGCAGTTCTTC
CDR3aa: CASSSREQFF

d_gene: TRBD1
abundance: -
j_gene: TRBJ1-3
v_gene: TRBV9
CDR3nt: TGTGCCAGCAGCCCCCAGGGGGGGGGAAACACCATATATTTT
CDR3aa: CASSPQGGGNTIYF

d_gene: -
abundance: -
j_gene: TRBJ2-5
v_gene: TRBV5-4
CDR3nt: TGTGCCAGCAGCTTGGCGAACGGCCAAGAGACCCAGTACTTC
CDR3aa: CASSLANGQETQYF

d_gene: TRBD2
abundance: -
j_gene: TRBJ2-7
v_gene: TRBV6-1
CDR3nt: TGTGCCAGCGGGACCGGGACTAGCGGAATATACGAGCAGTACTTC
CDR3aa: CASGTGTSGIYEQYF